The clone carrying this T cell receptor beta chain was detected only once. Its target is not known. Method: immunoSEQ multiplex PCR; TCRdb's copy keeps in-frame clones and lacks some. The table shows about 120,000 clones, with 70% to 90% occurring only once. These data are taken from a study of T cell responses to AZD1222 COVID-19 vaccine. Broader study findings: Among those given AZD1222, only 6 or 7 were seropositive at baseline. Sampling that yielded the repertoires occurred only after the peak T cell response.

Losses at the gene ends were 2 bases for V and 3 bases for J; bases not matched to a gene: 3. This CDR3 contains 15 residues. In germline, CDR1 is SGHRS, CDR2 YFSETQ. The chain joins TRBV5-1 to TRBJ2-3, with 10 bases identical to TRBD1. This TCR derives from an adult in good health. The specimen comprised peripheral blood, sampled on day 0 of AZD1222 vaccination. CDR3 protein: CASSFTDRGTDTQYF. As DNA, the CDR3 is TGCGCCAGCAGCTTTACGGACAGGGGGACAGATACGCAGTATTTT.